This T cell receptor (beta chain) was retrieved from a study of blood T cell repertoires in COVID-19. Study background: COVID-19 samples from acute and convalescent phases originated in the United States, Italy and Spain. T cells, B-cell-depleted T cells, or PBMCs supplied cDNA or gDNA.

Generated by immunoSEQ multiplex PCR, the TCRdb table keeps only in-frame clones and is missing some. Of 200,000 to 300,000 clones in the sample, about 91% were seen once. CDR1 and CDR2 (germline): SGDLS, YYNGEE. CDR3 size: 14 residues. Trimming stripped 0 bases from V and 2 bases from J, with 8 bases between. The sequence was obtained from a young adult with COVID-19, enrolled during active disease. The chain uses TRBV9 and TRBJ1-2, with unresolved D. Sequenced material: peripheral blood. DNA for the CDR3: TGTGCCAGCAGCGTAGCTGGCGGGAACTATGGCTACACCTTC. Its translation: CASSVAGGNYGYTF.